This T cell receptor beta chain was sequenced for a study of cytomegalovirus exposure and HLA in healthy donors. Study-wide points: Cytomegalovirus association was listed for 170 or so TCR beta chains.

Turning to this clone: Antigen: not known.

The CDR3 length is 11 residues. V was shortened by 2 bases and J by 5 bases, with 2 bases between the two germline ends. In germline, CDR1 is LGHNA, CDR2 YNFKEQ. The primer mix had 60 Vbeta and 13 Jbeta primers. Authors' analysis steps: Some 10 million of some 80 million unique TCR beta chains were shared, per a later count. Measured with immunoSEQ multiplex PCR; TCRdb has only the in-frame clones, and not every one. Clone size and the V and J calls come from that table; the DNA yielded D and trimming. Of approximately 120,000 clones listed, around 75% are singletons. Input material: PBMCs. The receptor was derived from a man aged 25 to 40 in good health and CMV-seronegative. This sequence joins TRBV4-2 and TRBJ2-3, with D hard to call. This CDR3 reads CASSQRDTQYF. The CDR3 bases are TGTGCCAGCAGCCAACGAGATACGCAGTATTTT.